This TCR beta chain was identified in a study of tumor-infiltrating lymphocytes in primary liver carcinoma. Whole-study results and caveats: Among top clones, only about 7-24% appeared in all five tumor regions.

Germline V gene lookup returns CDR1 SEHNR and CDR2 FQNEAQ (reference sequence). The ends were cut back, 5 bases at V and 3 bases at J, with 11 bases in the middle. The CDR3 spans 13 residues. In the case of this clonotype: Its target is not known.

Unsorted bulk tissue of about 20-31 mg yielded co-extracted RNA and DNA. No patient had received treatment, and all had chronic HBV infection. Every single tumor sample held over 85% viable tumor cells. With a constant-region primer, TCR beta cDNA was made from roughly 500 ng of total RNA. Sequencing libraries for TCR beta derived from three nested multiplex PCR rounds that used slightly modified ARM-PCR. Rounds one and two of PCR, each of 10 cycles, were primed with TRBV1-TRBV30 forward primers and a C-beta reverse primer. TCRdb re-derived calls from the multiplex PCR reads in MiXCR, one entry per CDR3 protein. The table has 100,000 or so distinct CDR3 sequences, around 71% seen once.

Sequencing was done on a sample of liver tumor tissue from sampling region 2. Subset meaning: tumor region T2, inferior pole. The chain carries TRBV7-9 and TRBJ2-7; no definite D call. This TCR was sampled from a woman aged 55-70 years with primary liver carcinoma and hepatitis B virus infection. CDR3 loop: CASSAGPYYEQYF. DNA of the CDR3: TGTGCCAGCAGCGCCGGGCCCTACTACGAGCAGTACTTC.